Given below is one T cell receptor (beta chain) in context. What it recognizes is unknown. Since the CDR3 does not end with the conserved phenylalanine or tryptophan, this likely comes from a read error. The data originate from a study of vaccination and CD4 T cells after COVID-19. CDR3 length: 14 residues. J was trimmed by 5 bases and V by 5 bases; bases with no gene match: 4. Per the germline V gene, CDR1 is DFQATT and CDR2 is SNEGSKA (reference sequence). This sample's treatment: approximately nine-day PBMC culture with coronavirus spike peptide pools or control peptides (ViraFEST assay). Cultured CD4+ T cell DNA was sequenced using the Oncomine TCR Beta short-read assay. One entry per CDR3 protein results from TCRdb running MiXCR on the PCR reads. The table records about 18,000 distinct CDR3 sequences, more than 50% of them present only once.

The TCR sequence derives from a human donor who had recovered from COVID-19. The rearrangement joins TRBV20-1 to TRBJ2-1, with TRBD2 identical over 12 bases. The sequenced sample was CD4+ T cells from blood, cultured in vitro. The CDR3 DNA reads as TGCAGTGCTCTAGCGGGAGGGGCAAACAATGAGCAGTTCCTC. It encodes CSALAGGANNEQFL.